What follows describes a single T cell receptor beta chain. The target antigen is unknown. This specimen belongs to a study of cytomegalovirus exposure and HLA in healthy donors. Study results and limitations: Specific recognition of CMV antigens was confirmed in vitro for a few chains (all CMV-associated). Researchers reported in a later analysis that a missense DCLRE1C variant was tied to TCR beta V- and J-gene trimming.

From germline, CDR1 is SGHTA and CDR2 FQGNSA. V was shortened by 1 base and J by 7 bases, with 10 bases between the two germline ends. The CDR3 loop spans 14 amino acids. Both 60 Vbeta primers and 13 Jbeta primers went into the PCR. Study processing details: Per a later analysis, the number of unique TCR beta chains was about 78 million, of which some 9.9 million were shared. Sequencing used immunoSEQ multiplex PCR; TCRdb keeps in-frame clones, though not all of them. V, J and clone size reflect that table, while D and trimming were determined from the DNA. There are about 140,000 clones in the sample; roughly 83% occur only once, and around 4.1% lies in the top ten.

The sequencing input was PBMCs. The origin of this receptor is a man in his forties in good health and CMV-seropositive. The genes are TRBV7-2 and TRBJ1-4; D might be TRBD1 (5 bases). In nucleotides, the CDR3 is TGTGCCAGCAGCTTAGGGGGCGCGAGTGAAAAACTGTTTTTT. This sequence encodes CASSLGGASEKLFF.